This TCR beta chain was sequenced for a study of CD8 T cells in Susac syndrome. V was pared by 1 base and J by 5 bases, with 3 bases between. The CDR3 sequence is 11 residues long. In germline, CDR1 is SQVTM, CDR2 ANQGSEA. TEMRA cells were FACS-enriched, and CD8+ and CD4+ T cells were isolated negatively. When the RNA was reverse transcribed, random hexamers were used with an input of about 0.5 to 1 ug. TCR beta CDR3 was amplified by immunoSEQ covering 54 Vbeta and 13 Jbeta. In TCRdb, the immunoSEQ multiplex PCR reads were re-called with MiXCR into one record per CDR3 protein. The sample carries 200,000 to 250,000 distinct CDR3 sequences, about 94% recorded once.

The clonotype comes from a human donor with multiple sclerosis. The sequencing sample was made of CD4+ T cells from PBMCs. The rearrangement joins TRBV29-1 to TRBJ2-1; the D is unclear. CDR3: CSVEGDNEQFF. CDR3 DNA sequence: TGCAGCGTTGAAGGGGACAATGAGCAGTTCTTC.